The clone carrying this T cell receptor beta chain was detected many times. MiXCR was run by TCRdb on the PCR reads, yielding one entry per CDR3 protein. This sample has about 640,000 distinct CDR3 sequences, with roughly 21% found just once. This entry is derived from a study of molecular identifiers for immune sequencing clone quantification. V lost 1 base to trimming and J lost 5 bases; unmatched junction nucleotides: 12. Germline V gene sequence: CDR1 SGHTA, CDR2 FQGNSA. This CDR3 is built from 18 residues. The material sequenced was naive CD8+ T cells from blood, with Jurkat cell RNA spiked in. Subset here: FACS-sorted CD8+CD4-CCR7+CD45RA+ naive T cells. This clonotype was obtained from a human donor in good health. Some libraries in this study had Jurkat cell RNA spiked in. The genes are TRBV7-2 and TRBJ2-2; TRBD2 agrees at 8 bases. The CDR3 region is CASSLVRVAGIPTGELFF. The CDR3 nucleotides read TGTGCCAGCAGCTTAGTTCGGGTAGCGGGAATACCGACCGGGGAGCTGTTTTTT. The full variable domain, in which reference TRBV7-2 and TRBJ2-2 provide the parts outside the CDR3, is GAGVSQSPSNKVTEKGKDVELRCDPISGHTALYWYRQSLGQGLEFLIYFQGNSAPDKSGLPSDRFSAERTGGSVSTLTIQRTQQEDSAVYLCASSLVRVAGIPTGELFFGEGSRLTVL.